Listed here are 24 T cell receptor beta chains from one sample, sequenced in a study of PD-1 blockade in classical Hodgkin lymphoma. Time point defined: newly diagnosed, previously untreated cHL patient sample. Magnetic negative selection was used to purify CD4+ T cells from PBMCs that had been thawed. Repertoires were generated with immunoSEQ multiplex PCR, while TCRdb's copy carries only in-frame clones and drops some. The sample consists of under 35,000 clones, about 87% of them appearing once. Sequences were obtained from CD4+ T cells from blood. These receptors all stem from a human donor with classical Hodgkin lymphoma.

This sequence joins TRBV5-5 and TRBJ2-3; the D gene is possibly TRBD2 (6 bases). CDR3 size: 14 residues. Per germline, CDR1 SGHKS and CDR2 YYEKEE (reference sequence). V lost 4 bases to trimming and J lost 4 bases, with 13 bases between them. Here the CDR3 reads CASSPPAGPDTQYF. The CDR3 coding sequence is TGTGCCAGCAGCCCCCCGGCGGGGCCAGATACGCAGTATTTT.

In DNA form, the CDR3 reads TGTGCCAGCAGCCTTACCCCAAAGAGCTCTGGAAACACCATATATTTT. The encoded protein is CASSLTPKSSGNTIYF. The chain employs TRBV5-6 and TRBJ1-3, with D hard to call. Germline assignment: CDR1 SGHDT and CDR2 YYEEEE. The CDR3 is 16 amino acids. With 4 bases removed from V and 0 bases from J, the gap between germline ends came to 14 bases.

This chain uses TRBV2 with TRBJ2-3; 8 bases line up with TRBD2. J lost 5 bases, V lost 7 bases, and 11 bases had no gene match. CDR3 length equals 15 residues. CDR1 is SNHLY, CDR2 FYNNEI, per germline. The CDR3 nucleotides read TGTGCCAGCACCCATCTAGCGGGTGAGAGAGATACGCAGTATTTT. Translation: CASTHLAGERDTQYF.

The V call is TRBV10-3, the J call TRBJ1-4, with 11 bases fitting TRBD1. With V trimmed by 11 bases and J by 8 bases, 7 bases remained unmatched. Germline V gene sequence: CDR1 ENHRY, CDR2 SYGVKD. The CDR3 covers 13 residues. CDR3 nucleotides: TGTGCCGCCGGACAGGGGGCACGGGAAAAACTGTTTTTT. Protein: CAAGQGAREKLFF.

This clone occurred once. This rearrangement joins TRBV6-1 to TRBJ2-2, with TRBD1 matching over 8 bases. The V segment lost 9 bases and the J segment 2 bases; nucleotides outside the gene matches: 5. CDR1 and CDR2 from the germline V gene are MNHNS and SASEGT. The CDR3 is 14 residues long. CDR3 sequence reads: CASGTGLNTGELFF. DNA for the CDR3: TGTGCCAGTGGGACAGGACTCAACACCGGGGAGCTGTTTTTT.

V gene TRBV15 combines with J gene TRBJ1-2; D unresolved. Germline CDR1 LNHNV, CDR2 YYDKDF (reference sequence). The CDR3 consists of 13 residues. Trimming took off 3 bases at V and 7 bases at J, with 12 bases between the two ends. CDR3 sequence reads: CATSRDELLGYTF. CDR3 nucleotide sequence: TGTGCCACCAGCAGGGATGAACTGCTTGGCTACACCTTC.

This chain connects TRBV28 to TRBJ2-3, with D perhaps given as TRBD1 or TRBD2 (6 bases each). Between the trimmed V and J ends, which lost 5 bases and 0 bases, there was a span of 9 bases. CDR1 is MDHEN and CDR2 is SYDVKM in the germline V gene. The CDR3 length is 14 residues. CDR3 residues: CASSRGDSTDTQYF. The CDR3 DNA follows: TGTGCCAGCAGTAGGGGGGACAGCACAGATACGCAGTATTTT.

CDR3 residues: CATFYGNTEAFF. The CDR3 DNA follows: TGTGCCACCTTTTATGGGAACACTGAAGCTTTCTTT. This chain connects TRBV28 to TRBJ1-1, with D uncertain. Between the trimmed V and J ends, which lost 10 bases and 1 base, there was a span of 10 bases. This CDR3 comprises 12 residues. Germline CDR1 is MDHEN and CDR2 is SYDVKM. The variable domain in full, with the rest retrieved from reference TRBV28 and TRBJ1-1, is DVKVTQSSRYLVKRTGEKVFLECVQDMDHENMFWYRQDPGLGLRLIYFSYDVKMKEKGDIPEGYSVSREKKERFSLILESASTNQTSMYLCATFYGNTEAFFGQGTRLTVV.

V usage is TRBV25-1 and J usage is TRBJ1-1; no clear D. Per germline, CDR1 MGHDK and CDR2 SYGVNS. V dropped 1 base and J dropped 10 bases, with 13 bases sitting between them. The CDR3 is 13 amino acids. Here the CDR3 reads CASSESASKIAFF. CDR3 coding DNA: TGTGCCAGCAGTGAATCGGCCAGCAAGATAGCTTTCTTT.

The chain recombines TRBV20-1 with TRBJ2-4; tentative D call: TRBD2 (6 bases). V was cut by 5 bases and J by 8 bases, with 10 bases left in between. This CDR3 spans 11 amino acids. Germline V gives CDR1 DFQATT, CDR2 SNEGSKA (reference sequence). The CDR3 coding sequence is TGCAGTGCTCGCGGGGTGGACATTCAGTACTTC. Translation gives CSARGVDIQYF.

In the case of this clone: The junction and the germline gene differ at one end; a read error may be behind it. V is TRBV2 and J is TRBJ2-1; maybe TRBD1 (5 bases). This CDR3 has 9 residues. The V gene's germline CDR1 is SNHLY and CDR2 FYNNEI. The CDR3: CASSPPGIF. The CDR3 DNA reads as TGTGCCAGCAGCCCTCCAGGGATCTTC.

The chain has TRBV4-1 and TRBJ2-5, with 8 bases matching TRBD1. Germline V lookup: CDR1 MGHRA, CDR2 YSYEKL. CDR3 size: 15 residues. Losses at the gene ends were 0 bases for V and 5 bases for J; bases not matched to a gene: 5. The CDR3 protein is CASSQDPRGPETQYF. In DNA form, the CDR3 reads TGCGCCAGCAGCCAAGACCCCAGGGGGCCCGAGACCCAGTACTTC.

The chain couples TRBV6-6 to TRBJ1-2; 7 nucleotides agree with TRBD1. Trimming at V came to 7 bases and at J to 2 bases, leaving 10 bases not matched to a gene. The CDR3 totals 15 residues. Germline V gene sequence: CDR1 MNHNY, CDR2 SVGAGI (reference sequence). CDR3: CASIQGGGGNYGYTF. As DNA, the CDR3 is TGTGCCAGCATCCAGGGGGGCGGGGGCAACTATGGCTACACCTTC.

The chain uses TRBV2 and TRBJ1-2, with D possibly TRBD1 on 6 matching bases. Trimming removed 0 bases at V and 4 bases at J, with 15 bases between. Germline loops: CDR1 SNHLY, CDR2 FYNNEI. This CDR3 has 16 residues. The chain's CDR3 is CASSEAGGGAGYGYTF. The CDR3 DNA sequence: TGTGCCAGCAGTGAAGCCGGCGGGGGGGCGGGCTATGGCTACACCTTC.

The chain combines TRBV5-1 with TRBJ1-2, with TRBD1 matching 9 bases. The CDR3 contains 14 residues. Unmatched junction bases numbered 6, after V lost 6 bases and J lost 3 bases. Germline CDR1 SGHRS, CDR2 YFSETQ. The CDR3 spells CASNPGQGYYGYTF. CDR3 DNA: TGCGCCAGCAACCCGGGACAGGGATACTATGGCTACACCTTC. Filled out from reference TRBV5-1 and TRBJ1-2, the complete variable domain reads KAGVTQTPRYLIKTRGQQVTLSCSPISGHRSVSWYQQTPGQGLQFLFEYFSETQRNKGNFPGRFSGRQFSNSRSEMNVSTLELGDSALYLCASNPGQGYYGYTFGSGTRLTVV.

The chain recombines TRBV30 with TRBJ2-5, with a weak D call TRBD2 (5 bases). Germline CDR1 reads GTSNPN; CDR2 reads SVGIG (reference sequence). The CDR3 contains 15 residues. Deletions cut 0 bases from V and 1 base from J, with 12 bases between. The CDR3 coding sequence is TGTGCCTGGAGTGTACGGAGGCTATTCCAAGAGACCCAGTACTTC. Translation gives CAWSVRRLFQETQYF.

The V and J genes are TRBV9 and TRBJ1-4, with TRBD1 matching over 9 bases. J lost 8 bases, V lost 2 bases, and 7 bases had no gene match. The CDR3 extends over 15 amino acids. Per the germline V gene, CDR1 is SGDLS and CDR2 is YYNGEE. The CDR3 is CASSVSGTGYEKLFF. In DNA form, the CDR3 reads TGTGCCAGCAGCGTCTCCGGGACAGGGTACGAAAAACTGTTTTTT.

The rearrangement links TRBV28 to TRBJ1-2, with no clear D. This CDR3 has 16 amino acids. The germline V and J ends were trimmed by 4 bases and 0 bases, with 15 bases remaining between them. Looked up from germline, CDR1 is MDHEN and CDR2 is SYDVKM. The CDR3 DNA sequence: TGTGCCAGCAGTTCCGCAGGTGGGAGAGCTAACTATGGCTACACCTTC. Protein: CASSSAGGRANYGYTF.

The chain couples TRBV30 to TRBJ2-5; D is undetermined. Germline assignment: CDR1 GTSNPN and CDR2 SVGIG (reference sequence). V gave up 0 bases and J gave up 2 bases, with 7 bases separating them. The CDR3 extends over 13 amino acids. The CDR3 coding sequence is TGTGCCTGGAGTGTTATGACGCAAGAGACCCAGTACTTC. Translating gives CAWSVMTQETQYF. The full variable domain, in which reference TRBV30 and TRBJ2-5 provide the parts outside the CDR3, is SQTIHQWPATLVQPVGSPLSLECTVEGTSNPNLYWYRQAAGRGLQLLFYSVGIGQISSEVPQNLSASRPQDRQFILSSKKLLLSDSGFYLCAWSVMTQETQYFGPGTRLLVL.

The gene calls are TRBV27 and TRBJ1-2; D might be TRBD1 (5 bases). From germline, CDR1 is MNHEY and CDR2 SMNVEV (reference sequence). V lost 5 bases to trimming and J lost 3 bases, with 13 bases between them. The CDR3 has 14 amino acids. The CDR3 coding sequence is TGTGCCAGCAGTCGGGACGCCTTTGACTATGGCTACACCTTC. The encoded protein is CASSRDAFDYGYTF.

The V and J genes are TRBV28 and TRBJ1-1, with a tentative D call TRBD1 (6 bases). Germline assignment: CDR1 MDHEN and CDR2 SYDVKM. V lost 5 bases and J 4 bases, leaving 8 bases between the germline ends. CDR3 length: 12 residues. CDR3 protein: CASSQGITEAFF. In DNA form, the CDR3 reads TGTGCCAGCAGTCAGGGGATCACTGAAGCTTTCTTT.

This chain links TRBV29-1 with TRBJ2-5; D might be TRBD1 or TRBD2, each matching 5 bases. The CDR3 sequence is 14 residues long. Germline V gene data show CDR1 as SQVTM and CDR2 as ANQGSEA. V gave up 0 bases and J gave up 1 base, with 9 bases separating them. The CDR3 loop is CSVEDVGAQETQYF. CDR3 coding DNA: TGCAGCGTTGAAGATGTCGGGGCCCAAGAGACCCAGTACTTC.

The CDR3 bases are TGTGCCAGCACCCCTGGATTAGCGTCATACAATGAGCAGTTCTTC. Its protein is CASTPGLASYNEQFF. This rearrangement joins TRBV7-9 to TRBJ2-1; maybe TRBD2 (5 bases). CDR1 is SEHNR, CDR2 FQNEAQ, per germline (reference sequence). The CDR3 consists of 15 residues. Trimming left V 7 bases short and J 4 bases short, with 17 bases between.

CDR3 sequence reads: CASSFPDRKLVNGYTF. In DNA form, the CDR3 reads TGTGCCAGCAGTTTTCCAGACAGGAAACTAGTGAATGGCTACACCTTC. V and J are TRBV6-4 and TRBJ1-2; weak D call: TRBD1 (6 bases). V was cut by 5 bases and J by 6 bases, with 22 bases left in between. The CDR3 sequence is 16 residues long. The germline CDR1 and CDR2 sequences are MRHNA and SNTAGT.